This TCR beta chain was sequenced for a study of T cell responses to AZD1222 COVID-19 vaccine. The CDR3 extends over 14 amino acids. Trimming cost V 2 bases and J 4 bases, with 12 bases left between them. The germline CDR1 and CDR2 sequences are MNHEY and SVGAGI. Assay used: immunoSEQ multiplex PCR; TCRdb lists only in-frame clones, some missing. The table records over 130,000 clones, less than 95% of them present only once. The chain links TRBV6-5 to TRBJ2-7, with D tentatively TRBD2 (6 bases). The sequence was collected from an adult who received the MenACWY meningococcal vaccine as a control. Sequenced here: peripheral blood, sampled 28 days after the second dose of the MenACWY control vaccine. DNA for the CDR3: TGTGCCAGCAGTTACGGGGGGTTAGGATACGAGCAGTACTTC. Protein product: CASSYGGLGYEQYF.